A single sample gave rise to the 32 T cell receptor beta chains below, sequenced in a study of human CD8 memory T cell subsets. A UMI-labeled 5' RACE approach was the method that produced the TCR beta libraries. TCRdb reprocessed the 5' RACE reads and reports one entry per CDR3 protein, with no DNA. The sample includes 6,500 to 7,500 distinct CDR3 sequences. The sample comprised CD8+ T cells from PBMCs. The receptors derive from a human donor in good health.

This clonotype is deemed medium-sized (0.01 to 0.1%) by its frequency. This rearrangement joins TRBV9 to TRBJ1-3. This CDR3 has 17 residues. Germline values: CDR1 SGDLS, CDR2 YYNGEE. The chain's CDR3 is CASSVGGLPLSGNTIYF.

This chain links TRBV13 with TRBJ2-5; there is no DNA to check the TCRdb D call of TRBD2. There are 16 residues in the CDR3. Germline loops: CDR1 PRHDT, CDR2 FYEKMQ (reference sequence). This CDR3 is CASSSPSGGLGETQYF.

By frequency, this clonotype is medium-sized (0.01 to 0.1%). This rearrangement joins TRBV29-1 to TRBJ2-1; TCRdb selects TRBD2, and the lack of DNA leaves this call unchecked. CDR1 is SQVTM, CDR2 ANQGSEA, per germline. The CDR3 has 15 amino acids. The chain's CDR3 is CSAPTGLAGTNEQFF.

The chain employs TRBV7-9 and TRBJ2-7; TCRdb returns TRBD2, unconfirmable since there is no DNA. CDR3 length: 17 amino acids. In germline, CDR1 is SEHNR, CDR2 FQNEAQ (reference sequence). The chain's CDR3 is CASSSLGVGVAAYEQYF.

This clonotype is classed as medium-sized by frequency. The gene calls are TRBV28 and TRBJ2-7; TCRdb's D call, TRBD1, is unchecked because there is no DNA. CDR1 and CDR2 from the germline V gene are MDHEN and SYDVKM. The CDR3 is 14 amino acids. CDR3 amino acids: CASSTVTDTYEQYF.

V usage is TRBV7-9 and J usage is TRBJ1-2; absent DNA, TCRdb's TRBD1 call cannot be checked. CDR1 and CDR2 from the germline V gene are SEHNR and FQNEAQ (reference sequence). The length of the CDR3 is 16 residues. This CDR3 is CASRSSDLGRRKGYTF.

CDR3 sequence reads: CASSPNTADTQYF. The chain uses TRBV7-9 and TRBJ2-3. The germline CDR1 and CDR2 sequences are SEHNR and FQNEAQ (reference sequence). The CDR3 contains 13 residues.

The chain couples TRBV30 to TRBJ1-2. Germline V gives CDR1 GTSNPN, CDR2 SVGIG (reference sequence). The length of the CDR3 is 14 residues. The CDR3 is CASRTSATNYGYTF.

The chain combines TRBV28 with TRBJ2-7; TCRdb designates TRBD2, a call that cannot be tested without DNA. CDR1 MDHEN and CDR2 SYDVKM come from the germline V gene. The CDR3 runs to 15 residues. CDR3: CASSLQQEAGYEQYF.

The chain couples TRBV10-3 to TRBJ1-1; absent DNA, TCRdb's TRBD1 call cannot be checked. The CDR3 covers 14 residues. Looked up from germline, CDR1 is ENHRY and CDR2 is SYGVKD. The chain's CDR3 is CAIPGGAGNTEAFF.

This chain connects TRBV9 to TRBJ2-1; TCRdb designates TRBD2, a call that cannot be tested without DNA. The germline V gene has CDR1 SGDLS and CDR2 YYNGEE. This CDR3 comprises 16 residues. Here the CDR3 reads CASSASGTSGSYEQFF. The whole variable domain, filled in from reference TRBV9 and TRBJ2-1, reads DSGVTQTPKHLITATGQRVTLRCSPRSGDLSVYWYQQSLDQGLQFLIQYYNGEERAKGNILERFSAQQFPDLHSELNLSSLELGDSALYFCASSASGTSGSYEQFFGPGTRLTVL.

The genes are TRBV20-1 and TRBJ2-1; TCRdb calls TRBD2, which cannot be checked without DNA. Germline V CDR1 and CDR2: DFQATT, SNEGSKA (reference sequence). The CDR3 loop spans 15 amino acids. CDR3 residues: CSATGTSGSSNEQFF.

The rearrangement uses TRBV3-1 and TRBJ2-1; checking the TCRdb D call of TRBD2 is not possible without DNA. This CDR3 comprises 16 residues. Germline V lookup: CDR1 LGHDT, CDR2 YNNKEL (reference sequence). The CDR3 loop is CASSQVVAGTYNEQFF.

J is TRBJ2-1 and V is TRBV10-2. CDR1 and CDR2 from the germline V gene are WSHSY and SAAADI. CDR3 length: 14 residues. This CDR3 is CASSRGGSYNEQFF.

J is TRBJ2-7 and V is TRBV11-2; TCRdb's D call, TRBD1, is unchecked because there is no DNA. Per germline, CDR1 SGHAT and CDR2 FQNNGV. The CDR3 runs 14 residues. CDR3 sequence: CASRFGQGDYEQYF.

The chain recombines TRBV7-9 with TRBJ2-7; TCRdb designates TRBD2, a call that cannot be tested without DNA. This CDR3 is 15 amino acids long. In germline, CDR1 is SEHNR, CDR2 FQNEAQ (reference sequence). CDR3 protein: CASSLAQGEIAEQYF.

This clonotype ranks as medium-sized (0.01 to 0.1%) in terms of frequency. This sequence joins TRBV28 and TRBJ1-6. The CDR3 is 13 amino acids. The germline CDR1 and CDR2 sequences are MDHEN and SYDVKM. The CDR3: CASSFSDNSPLHF.

The gene calls are TRBV27 and TRBJ2-1. CDR1 and CDR2 from the germline V gene are MNHEY and SMNVEV (reference sequence). CDR3 length: 15 amino acids. The CDR3 loop is CASSPTATRHNEQFF.

V gene TRBV21-1 combines with J gene TRBJ1-4; TCRdb's D gene call, TRBD1, goes unchecked for lack of DNA. TRBV21-1 is given as a pseudogene. CDR3 size: 16 residues. CDR3 sequence reads: CASSKFSTGKKEKLFF.

Frequency places this clonotype as medium-sized. The chain combines TRBV2 with TRBJ2-3; no DNA is available, so the TRBD1 call from TCRdb remains unchecked. This CDR3 contains 15 residues. The V gene's germline CDR1 is SNHLY and CDR2 FYNNEI. The CDR3 sequence: CASSAGTASTDTQYF.

The chain links TRBV28 to TRBJ2-2; TCRdb's D call of TRBD1 is untestable without DNA. Germline V lookup: CDR1 MDHEN, CDR2 SYDVKM. The length of the CDR3 is 15 residues. The CDR3: CASRVWTGDTGELFF.

The chain joins TRBV5-4 to TRBJ2-1; TCRdb's D call, TRBD1, is unchecked because there is no DNA. The CDR3 has 14 amino acids. Germline lookup yields CDR1 SGHNT and CDR2 YYREEE (reference sequence). CDR3 sequence reads: CASSLGGTDNEQFF. The whole variable domain, filled in from reference TRBV5-4 and TRBJ2-1, reads ETGVTQSPTHLIKTRGQQVTLRCSSQSGHNTVSWYQQALGQGPQFIFQYYREEENGRGNFPPRFSGLQFPNYSSELNVNALELDDSALYLCASSLGGTDNEQFFGPGTRLTVL.

This chain connects TRBV21-1 to TRBJ1-5. TRBV21-1 corresponds to a pseudogene. This CDR3 comprises 14 residues. The CDR3 is CASSAGRLKQPQHF.

The chain carries TRBV12-3 or TRBV12-4 and TRBJ1-4. CDR3 length: 16 residues. The CDR3 sequence is CASSPGAYATNEKLFF.

The rearrangement links TRBV12-3 or TRBV12-4 to TRBJ1-1; TCRdb's assignment of TRBD1 cannot be checked, as there is no DNA. The CDR3 totals 12 residues. This chain's CDR3 is CASSPIEGRAFF.

This chain joins TRBV9 and TRBJ2-1. This CDR3 has 15 residues. Germline V gives CDR1 SGDLS, CDR2 YYNGEE. The CDR3 reads CASSVGSGVPNEQFF.

This clonotype counts as medium-sized by frequency. The chain carries TRBV24-1 and TRBJ2-3. The CDR3 spans 15 residues. Germline V gene data show CDR1 as KGHDR and CDR2 as SFDVKD. The CDR3 sequence: CATSDSHTRTDTQYF.

The V gene is TRBV19, the J gene TRBJ1-1. This CDR3 has 15 amino acids. Germline V gene sequence: CDR1 LNHDA, CDR2 SQIVND (reference sequence). The CDR3 loop reads CASSIDGLMNTEAFF.

Judged by frequency, this clonotype is medium-sized. The chain recombines TRBV29-1 with TRBJ2-7; TCRdb picks TRBD2, but there is no DNA to check that call. Germline-derived CDR1 and CDR2 are SQVTM and ANQGSEA. CDR3 length equals 13 residues. The CDR3: CSAMRDMTYEQYF.

The V and J genes are TRBV20-1 and TRBJ2-1; the TCRdb call, TRBD2, lacks DNA for checking. The germline V gene has CDR1 DFQATT and CDR2 SNEGSKA (reference sequence). The CDR3 sequence is 14 residues long. CDR3 amino acids: CSAPGTSDHNEQFF.

V is TRBV6-6 and J is TRBJ1-1; TCRdb gives TRBD1 as the D gene, but with no DNA this cannot be confirmed. Germline V gene lookup returns CDR1 MNHNY and CDR2 SVGAGI (reference sequence). CDR3 length equals 15 residues. CDR3 loop: CASSPYRAGGGEAFF.

Considering frequency, this clonotype is medium-sized (0.01 to 0.1%). The CDR3 region is CASSSRQGPTEAFF. The J gene is TRBJ1-1, the V gene TRBV11-2; TCRdb reports TRBD1, a call that lacks DNA to check it against. The CDR3 is 14 amino acids. Germline V CDR1 and CDR2: SGHAT, FQNNGV.